The 4 T cell receptor beta chains given below trace back to one sample, sequenced in a study of quantifying T cell responses using KT2 cells. Study summary: TCR alpha and beta constant-region primers primed reverse transcription of RNA.

A single-stranded UMI oligo with SP2 sequence was ligated to cDNA 3' ends. First-round PCR used 3 to 4 cycles and beta primers RC1.1 and RC1.2 covering TRBC1 and TRBC2. TCRdb ran MiXCR on the UMI-ligation and nested PCR reads and lists one entry per CDR3 protein. The repertoire holds over 35,000 distinct CDR3 sequences, with about 18% as singletons. Sequenced input: PBMCs spiked with cells of the T cell clone KT2. The receptors shown here come from a human donor.

The CDR3 region has the DNA TGTGCCAGCAGCGTAGTGGGTTTCCATGGCTACACCTTC. Its translation is CASSVVGFHGYTF. The V gene is TRBV9, the J gene TRBJ1-2; D call uncertain. CDR3 length: 13 amino acids. From germline, CDR1 is SGDLS and CDR2 YYNGEE. The ends were cut back, 0 bases at V and 6 bases at J, with 9 bases in the middle.

This rearrangement joins TRBV4-1 to TRBJ2-3; D not resolved. There are 14 residues in the CDR3. Germline CDR1 MGHRA, CDR2 YSYEKL. V was clipped by 4 bases and J by 1 base, with 9 bases between them. CDR3 DNA: TGCGCCAGCAGCCCCCAGGCAGGCACAGATACGCAGTATTTT. Amino acid sequence: CASSPQAGTDTQYF.

This clonotype has ten or more counts. This chain links TRBV11-1 with TRBJ2-7; TRBD2 agrees at 10 bases. Germline assignment: CDR1 SGHAT and CDR2 FQDESV (reference sequence). The CDR3 is 15 amino acids. V shed 3 bases, J shed 3 bases, and the junction held 5 bases outside the gene matches. CDR3 region: CASSFMTSGYYEQYF. DNA of the CDR3: TGTGCCAGCAGCTTCATGACTAGCGGGTACTACGAGCAGTACTTC. Full variable domain (rest looked up from reference TRBV11-1 and TRBJ2-7): EAEVAQSPRYKITEKSQAVAFWCDPISGHATLYWYRQILGQGPELLVQFQDESVVDDSQLPKDRFSAERLKGVDSTLKIQPAELGDSAMYLCASSFMTSGYYEQYFGPGTRLTVT.

The J gene is TRBJ2-7, the V gene TRBV6-2 or TRBV6-3; 10 bases line up with TRBD1. Germline values: CDR1 MNHEY, CDR2 SVGEGT. The CDR3 runs 14 residues. V gave up 7 bases and J gave up 1 base; unmatched junction bases: 4. In DNA, the CDR3 is TGTGCCAGCACCGGGACAGGGGATTCCTACGAGCAGTACTTC. It specifies CASTGTGDSYEQYF.